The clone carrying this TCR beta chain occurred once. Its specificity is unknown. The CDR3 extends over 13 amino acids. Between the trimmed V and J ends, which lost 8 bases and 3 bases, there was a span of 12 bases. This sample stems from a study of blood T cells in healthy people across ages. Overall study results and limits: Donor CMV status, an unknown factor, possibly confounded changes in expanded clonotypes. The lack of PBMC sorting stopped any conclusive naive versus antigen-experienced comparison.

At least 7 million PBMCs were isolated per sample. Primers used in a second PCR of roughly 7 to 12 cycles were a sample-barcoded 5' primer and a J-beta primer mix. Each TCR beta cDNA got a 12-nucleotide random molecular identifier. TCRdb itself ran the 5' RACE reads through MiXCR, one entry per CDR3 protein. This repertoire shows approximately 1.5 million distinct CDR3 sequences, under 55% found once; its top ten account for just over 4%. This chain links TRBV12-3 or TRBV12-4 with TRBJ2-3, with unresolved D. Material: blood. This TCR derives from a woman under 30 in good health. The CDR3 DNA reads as TGTGCCAGCTGTCCGACGACAACAGATACGCAGTATTTT. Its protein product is CASCPTTTDTQYF.